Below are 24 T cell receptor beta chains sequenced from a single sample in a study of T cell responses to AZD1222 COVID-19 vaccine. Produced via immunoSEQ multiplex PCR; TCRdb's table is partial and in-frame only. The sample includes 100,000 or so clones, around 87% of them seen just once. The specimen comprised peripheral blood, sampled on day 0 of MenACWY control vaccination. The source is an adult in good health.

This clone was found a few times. CDR3 loop: CASSAGFQPQHF. CDR3 in DNA: TGTGCCAGCAGTGCGGGGTTTCAGCCCCAGCATTTT. This chain links TRBV2 with TRBJ1-5; D is uncertain. The V end lost 4 bases, the J end lost 6 bases, and 7 bases lay between the germline ends. CDR1 SNHLY and CDR2 FYNNEI come from the germline V gene. This CDR3 is 12 amino acids long. The whole variable domain, remainder taken from reference TRBV2 and TRBJ1-5, is EPEVTQTPSHQVTQMGQEVILRCVPISNHLYFYWYRQILGQKVEFLVSFYNNEISEKSEIFDDQFSVERPDGSNFTLKIRSTKLEDSAMYFCASSAGFQPQHFGDGTRLSIL.

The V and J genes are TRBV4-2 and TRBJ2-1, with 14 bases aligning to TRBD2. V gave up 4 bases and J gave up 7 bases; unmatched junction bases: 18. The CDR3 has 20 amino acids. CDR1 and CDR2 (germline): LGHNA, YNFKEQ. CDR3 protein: CASSPLGFRVTSGGGNEQFF. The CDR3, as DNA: TGTGCCAGCAGCCCACTCGGCTTCCGAGTGACTAGCGGGGGGGGAAATGAGCAGTTCTTC.

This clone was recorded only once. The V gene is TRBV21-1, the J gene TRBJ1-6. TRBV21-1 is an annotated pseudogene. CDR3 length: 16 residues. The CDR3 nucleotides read TGTGCCAGCAGCAAAGTGGAAGGGACCACCGGTACACCCCTCCACTTT. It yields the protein CASSKVEGTTGTPLHF.

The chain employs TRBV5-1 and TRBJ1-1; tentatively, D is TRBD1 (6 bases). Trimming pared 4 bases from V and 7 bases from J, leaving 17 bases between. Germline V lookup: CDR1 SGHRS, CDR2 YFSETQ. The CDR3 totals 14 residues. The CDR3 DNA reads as TGCGCCAGCAGCGGGCCTGTAGGGGGGAGTGAAGCTTTCTTT. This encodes CASSGPVGGSEAFF.

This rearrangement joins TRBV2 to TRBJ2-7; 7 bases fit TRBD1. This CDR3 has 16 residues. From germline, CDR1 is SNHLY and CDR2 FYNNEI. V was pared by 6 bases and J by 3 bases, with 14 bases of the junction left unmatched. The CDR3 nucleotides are TGTGCCAGCAGAGGTTCGAGACAGGGTACCCTCTACGAGCAGTACTTC. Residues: CASRGSRQGTLYEQYF.

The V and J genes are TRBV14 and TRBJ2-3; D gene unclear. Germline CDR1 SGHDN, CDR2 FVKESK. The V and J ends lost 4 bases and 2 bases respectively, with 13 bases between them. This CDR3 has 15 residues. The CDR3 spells CASSLFYGPTDTQYF. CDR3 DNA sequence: TGTGCCAGCAGCCTGTTCTACGGGCCCACAGATACGCAGTATTTT.

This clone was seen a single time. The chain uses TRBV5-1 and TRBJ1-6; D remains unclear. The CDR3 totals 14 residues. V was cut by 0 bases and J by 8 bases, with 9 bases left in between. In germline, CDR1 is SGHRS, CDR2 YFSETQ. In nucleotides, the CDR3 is TGCGCCAGCAGCTTGGGGGCTACTGATTCACCCCTCCACTTT. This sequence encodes CASSLGATDSPLHF.

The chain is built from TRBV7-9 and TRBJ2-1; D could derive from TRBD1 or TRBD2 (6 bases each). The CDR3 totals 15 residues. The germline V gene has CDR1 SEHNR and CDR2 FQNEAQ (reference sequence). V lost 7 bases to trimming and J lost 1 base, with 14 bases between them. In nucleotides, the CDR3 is TGTGCCAGCAACTCGGGGGACACGTCCTACAATGAGCAGTTCTTC. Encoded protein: CASNSGDTSYNEQFF.

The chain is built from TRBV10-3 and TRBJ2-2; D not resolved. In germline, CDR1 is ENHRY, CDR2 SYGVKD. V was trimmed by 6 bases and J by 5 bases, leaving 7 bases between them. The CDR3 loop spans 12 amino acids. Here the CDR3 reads CAISVPTGELFF. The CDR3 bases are TGTGCCATCAGCGTTCCAACCGGGGAGCTGTTTTTT.

CDR3: CASSQRRGAETQYF. Here the CDR3 DNA reads TGTGCCAGCAGCCAGAGACGGGGGGCAGAGACCCAGTACTTC. The gene calls are TRBV4-2 and TRBJ2-5, with TRBD2 as a possible D gene (7 bases). Germline V gene data show CDR1 as LGHNA and CDR2 as YNFKEQ. The CDR3 is 14 amino acids. Trimming took off 3 bases at V and 4 bases at J, with 12 bases between the two ends.

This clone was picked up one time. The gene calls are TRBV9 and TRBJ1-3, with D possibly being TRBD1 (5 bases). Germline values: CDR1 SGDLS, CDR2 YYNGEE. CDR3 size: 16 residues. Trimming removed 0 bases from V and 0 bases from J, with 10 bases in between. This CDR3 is CASSVAQGFSGNTIYF. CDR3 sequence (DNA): TGTGCCAGCAGCGTAGCCCAGGGATTCTCTGGAAACACCATATATTTT.

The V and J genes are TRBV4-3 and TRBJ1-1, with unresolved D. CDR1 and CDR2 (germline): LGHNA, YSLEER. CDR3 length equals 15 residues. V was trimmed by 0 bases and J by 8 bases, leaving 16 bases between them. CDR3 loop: CASSQDPGATSEAFF. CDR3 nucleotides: TGCGCCAGCAGCCAAGATCCGGGAGCGACTTCCGAAGCTTTCTTT.

The CDR3 sequence: CAISESSLLAGGRVEQFF. The CDR3 nucleotides are TGTGCCATCAGTGAGTCCTCCCTCCTAGCGGGGGGGCGTGTTGAGCAGTTCTTC. The chain is built from TRBV10-3 and TRBJ2-1, with 12 bases fitting TRBD2. After removal of 0 bases from V and 9 bases from J, the junction contained 12 bases not matched to a gene. Germline V lookup: CDR1 ENHRY, CDR2 SYGVKD. CDR3 length: 18 residues.

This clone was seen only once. The CDR3 sequence is CASRGQNGYTF. Here the CDR3 DNA reads TGTGCCAGCAGGGGACAGAATGGCTACACCTTC. V usage is TRBV28 and J usage is TRBJ1-2; 7 bases fit TRBD1. Germline values: CDR1 MDHEN, CDR2 SYDVKM. V lost 6 bases and J lost 6; bases outside the gene matches: 1. The CDR3 extends over 11 amino acids.

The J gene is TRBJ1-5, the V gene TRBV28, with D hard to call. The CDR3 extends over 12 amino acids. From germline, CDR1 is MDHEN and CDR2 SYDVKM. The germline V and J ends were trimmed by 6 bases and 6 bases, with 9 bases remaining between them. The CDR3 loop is CASSERRQPQHF. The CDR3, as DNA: TGTGCCAGCAGCGAACGACGTCAGCCCCAGCATTTT.

Here the CDR3 reads CAISGKTGAPTEAFF. The CDR3 DNA reads TGTGCCATCAGTGGAAAGACAGGGGCACCCACTGAAGCTTTCTTT. The V call is TRBV10-3, the J call TRBJ1-1; 8 nucleotides align to TRBD1. This CDR3 comprises 15 residues. With 4 bases clipped from V and 4 bases from J, the junction kept 8 bases outside the gene matches. Germline-derived CDR1 and CDR2 are ENHRY and SYGVKD.

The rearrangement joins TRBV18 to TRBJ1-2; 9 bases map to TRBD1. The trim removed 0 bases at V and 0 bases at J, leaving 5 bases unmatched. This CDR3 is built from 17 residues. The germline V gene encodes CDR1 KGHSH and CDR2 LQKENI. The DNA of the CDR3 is TGTGCCAGCTCACCACCGCAACGGGACAGGGCTAACTATGGCTACACCTTC. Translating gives CASSPPQRDRANYGYTF. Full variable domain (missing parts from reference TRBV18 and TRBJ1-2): NAGVMQNPRHLVRRRGQEARLRCSPMKGHSHVYWYRQLPEEGLKFMVYLQKENIIDESGMPKERFSAEFPKEGPSILRIQQVVRGDSAAYFCASSPPQRDRANYGYTFGSGTRLTVV.

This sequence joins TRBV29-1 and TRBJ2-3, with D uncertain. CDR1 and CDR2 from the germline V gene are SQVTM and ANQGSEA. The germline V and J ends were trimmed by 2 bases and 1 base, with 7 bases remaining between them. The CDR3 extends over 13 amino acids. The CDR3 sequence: CSVEFGRTDTQYF. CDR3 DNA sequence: TGCAGCGTTGAATTTGGGCGCACAGATACGCAGTATTTT.

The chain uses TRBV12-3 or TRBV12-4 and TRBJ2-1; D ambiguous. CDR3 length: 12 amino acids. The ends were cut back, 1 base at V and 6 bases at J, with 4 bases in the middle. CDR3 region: CASSLGGNEQFF. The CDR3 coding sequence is TGTGCCAGCAGTTTAGGAGGCAATGAGCAGTTCTTC.

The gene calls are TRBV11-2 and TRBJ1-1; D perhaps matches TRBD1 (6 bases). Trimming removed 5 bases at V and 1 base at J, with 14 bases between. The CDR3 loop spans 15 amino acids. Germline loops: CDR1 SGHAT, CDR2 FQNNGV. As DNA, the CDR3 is TGTGCCAGCAGCCTAAGAACAGGGACGAACACTGAAGCTTTCTTT. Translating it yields CASSLRTGTNTEAFF.

The CDR3, as DNA: TGCAGCGTCGACAGTCCTTCAGGGGGCGGTGGCTACACCTTC. It is translated as CSVDSPSGGGGYTF. The V and J genes are TRBV29-1 and TRBJ1-2; TRBD1 matches at 8 bases. J gave up 7 bases and V 6 bases, and 13 bases lay outside the gene matches. CDR3 length: 14 residues. The germline V gene has CDR1 SQVTM and CDR2 ANQGSEA.

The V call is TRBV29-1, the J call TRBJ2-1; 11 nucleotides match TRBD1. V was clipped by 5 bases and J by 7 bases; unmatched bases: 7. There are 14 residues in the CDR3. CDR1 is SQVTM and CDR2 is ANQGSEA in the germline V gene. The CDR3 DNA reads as TGCAGCGTTAACTCCGGGACAGGGGGGAATGAGCAGTTCTTC. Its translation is CSVNSGTGGNEQFF.

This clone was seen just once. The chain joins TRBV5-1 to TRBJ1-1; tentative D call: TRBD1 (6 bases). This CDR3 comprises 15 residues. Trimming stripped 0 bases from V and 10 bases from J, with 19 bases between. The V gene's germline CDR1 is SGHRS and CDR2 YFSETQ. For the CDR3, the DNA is TGCGCCAGCAGCTTGGCCAGGGGCTCCCCTAGGACAGCTTTCTTT. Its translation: CASSLARGSPRTAFF. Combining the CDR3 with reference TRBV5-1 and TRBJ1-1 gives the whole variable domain KAGVTQTPRYLIKTRGQQVTLSCSPISGHRSVSWYQQTPGQGLQFLFEYFSETQRNKGNFPGRFSGRQFSNSRSEMNVSTLELGDSALYLCASSLARGSPRTAFFGQGTRLTVV.

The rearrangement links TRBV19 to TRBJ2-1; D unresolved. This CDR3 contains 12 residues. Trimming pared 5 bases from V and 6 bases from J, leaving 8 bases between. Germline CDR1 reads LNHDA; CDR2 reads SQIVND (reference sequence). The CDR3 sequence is CASSPVGNEQFF. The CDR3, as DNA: TGTGCCAGTAGTCCGGTCGGCAATGAGCAGTTCTTC.